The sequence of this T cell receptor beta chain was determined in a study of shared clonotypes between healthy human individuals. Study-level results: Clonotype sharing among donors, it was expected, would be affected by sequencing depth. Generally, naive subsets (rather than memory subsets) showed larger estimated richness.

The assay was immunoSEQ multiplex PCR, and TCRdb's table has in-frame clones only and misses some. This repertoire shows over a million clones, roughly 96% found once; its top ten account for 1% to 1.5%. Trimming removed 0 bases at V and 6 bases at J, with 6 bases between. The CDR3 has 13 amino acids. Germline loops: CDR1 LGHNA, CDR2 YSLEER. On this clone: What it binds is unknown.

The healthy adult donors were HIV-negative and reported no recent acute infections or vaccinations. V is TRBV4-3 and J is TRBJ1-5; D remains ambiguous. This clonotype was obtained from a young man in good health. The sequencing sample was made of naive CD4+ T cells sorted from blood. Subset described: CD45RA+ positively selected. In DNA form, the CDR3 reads TGCGCCAGCAGCCAAGAAGACGGTCAGCCCCAGCATTTT. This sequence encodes CASSQEDGQPQHF.